The clone carrying this TCR beta chain came up once. The sample belongs to a study of T cell responses to AZD1222 COVID-19 vaccine. The CDR3 has 15 residues. The V gene's germline CDR1 is MGHRA and CDR2 YSYEKL. J was trimmed by 0 bases and V by 3 bases; bases with no gene match: 1. Some clones are missing from TCRdb's copy, which holds only in-frame ones; the method was immunoSEQ multiplex PCR. The table lists some 140,000 clones, around 84% of them singletons, with over 4% in the top ten. The sequencing here drew on peripheral blood, taken on day 0 of AZD1222 vaccination. This chain joins TRBV4-1 and TRBJ2-7; 11 bases line up with TRBD2. This clonotype was sampled from an adult in good health. DNA of the CDR3: TGCGCCAGCAGCCATCTAGCGGGGGGCTCCTACGAGCAGTACTTC. Translating gives CASSHLAGGSYEQYF.